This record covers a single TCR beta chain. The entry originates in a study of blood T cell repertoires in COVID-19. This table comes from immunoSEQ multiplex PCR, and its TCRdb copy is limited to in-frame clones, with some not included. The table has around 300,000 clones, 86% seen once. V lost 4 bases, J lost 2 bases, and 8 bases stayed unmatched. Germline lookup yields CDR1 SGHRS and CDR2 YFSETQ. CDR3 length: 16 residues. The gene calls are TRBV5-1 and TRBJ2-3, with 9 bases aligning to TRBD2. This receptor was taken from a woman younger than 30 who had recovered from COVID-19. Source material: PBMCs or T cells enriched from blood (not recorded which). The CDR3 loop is CASSPRAGGFTDTQYF. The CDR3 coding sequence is TGCGCCAGCAGCCCCCGAGCGGGGGGATTCACAGATACGCAGTATTTT.